This TCR beta chain is drawn from a study of T-cell memory formation after mild COVID-19 (TCRdb year 2021). In the study overall: Most TCR sequence clusters were specific to one of the two donors. Longitudinal TCRalpha and TCRbeta repertoire sequencing tracked T-cell clones expanding and contracting after mild COVID-19 in a couple of donors. Two young, previously healthy adult volunteers, one female and one male, were included in the cohort. Here is what the overall study found, with its caveats: SARS-CoV-2 specificity of the second-wave clones peaking on day 37 was not confirmed. Clones contracting from day 15 to 85 had balanced CD4/CD8 phenotypes, while a second wave expanding from day 15 to 37 was biased towards CD4+. The study included only a couple of mild cases, and larger cohorts that include severe cases with pre-infection samples were judged to be necessary. Some responding clones were found in pre-infection memory, which suggests that pre-existing cross-reactive memory T cells took part in the SARS-CoV-2 response. Contracting CD4+ clones were found mainly in CM and EM memory subsets, while CD8+ clones were enriched in EMRA.

Remarks on this clonotype: Its antigen is unknown. Base qualities are not at hand, and no much larger clone is one base apart.

From its cysteine to its phenylalanine, the CDR3 spans 11 amino acids. Only the CDR3 DNA stays, 33 bases, in frame from base 1. Looking up the germline V gene (reference sequence) yields CDR1 DFQATT and CDR2 SNEGSKA. V loses 6 bases, J loses 2 bases, and the germline ends lie 5 bases apart. Ficoll-Paque density gradient centrifugation was the method used to isolate PBMCs. The data were produced on an Illumina NovaSeq 6000. TCRalpha and TCRbeta cDNA libraries were constructed by 5'RACE with constant-segment primers, with sample barcodes and unique molecular identifiers being introduced. Trizol reagent was used to extract RNA from every sample. Library amplification was performed in two PCR steps, and a second sample barcode and Illumina TruSeq adapters were introduced in the second step. The libraries were sequenced on an Illumina NovaSeq using 2 x 150 bp paired-end reads. As for how the authors treated the data: Reads were demultiplexed and collapsed into UMI-guided consensus sequences with migec v1.2.7. With mixcr v2.1.11, UMI consensuses were aligned to TRA and TRB V and J templates and assembled into clonotypes. Expanded or contracted clonotypes were those called significant by both edgeR and NoisET, with noise models trained on biological replicates. For edgeR calls, the thresholds were a false discovery rate-adjusted p below 0.01 and a log2 fold-change of 1. PCA with hierarchical clustering of max-normalized trajectories of the 1000 most abundant clonotypes was used as exploratory dynamics analysis. The CD4 or CD8 phenotype of responding clones was assigned using the separately sequenced CD4+ and CD8+ repertoires. TCRdb trimmed the raw reads at Q25, called clones with MiXCR and kept productive beta chains. Every distinct CDR3 protein forms one entry, paired with its most common genes and DNA. These V and J calls derive from TCRdb rather than the authors' analysis. The sample table holds about 600,000 distinct CDR3 sequences, of which about 20% were seen once. The ten largest make up roughly 9.1% of the sample.

The rearranged segments are TRBV20-1 and TRBJ2-1; the D gene remains uncertain. This TCR came from an adult woman who had mild COVID-19 (a few samples of this study predate the infection). The sample titles of this study are shuffled in the database, so cell type and time point are left out; the donor was told from shared clones. The sample taken for sequencing was PBMCs or a T cell subset sorted from them (not recorded which). The sequenced DNA is TGCAGTGCACGGCCCTACAATGAGCAGTTCTTC. This codes for CSARPYNEQFF.